A single T cell receptor beta chain is shown here with its context. With 4 bases removed from V and 0 bases from J, the gap between germline ends came to 14 bases. There are 16 residues in the CDR3. The germline V gene has CDR1 SGHNT and CDR2 YYREEE (reference sequence). Using immunoSEQ multiplex PCR, the repertoire was profiled, and TCRdb retains in-frame clones only, with some absent. The data contain around 84,000 clones, 92% of them singletons. The data originate from a study of OX40 agonist ivuxolimab in advanced cancers. This TCR derives from an adult with an advanced solid tumor such as melanoma, head and neck, liver or kidney cancer. J is TRBJ2-1 and V is TRBV5-4; possibly TRBD2 for D (5 bases). This material consisted of CD4+ or CD8+ T cells sorted from blood, taken in a trial of the OX40 agonist ivuxolimab. The CDR3 DNA sequence: TGTGCCAGCAGCGCCCAGCGGTTAAGCTCCTACAATGAGCAGTTCTTC. Residues: CASSAQRLSSYNEQFF.